The T cell receptor beta chain under discussion was sequenced for a study of blood T cell repertoires in COVID-19. The protocol was immunoSEQ multiplex PCR, while the TCRdb copy is restricted to in-frame clones and leaves out a portion. This repertoire shows 120,000 to 150,000 clones, 80% to 90% found once; its top ten account for approximately 8%. CDR3 length: 15 amino acids. Trimming cost V 2 bases and J 5 bases, with 13 bases left between them. From germline, CDR1 is SGHAT and CDR2 FQNNGV. Sequenced: peripheral blood. V gene TRBV11-2 combines with J gene TRBJ1-5; tentatively, D is TRBD1 (5 bases). This receptor was identified in an older woman with COVID-19, enrolled during active disease. In nucleotides, the CDR3 is TGTGCCAGCAGCTTACCAGGGCACGGCTATCAGCCCCAGCATTTT. Translated, it gives CASSLPGHGYQPQHF.